The next 7 T cell receptor beta chains were all read from a single sample in a study of regulatory T cells in long-lasting Graves disease. Sequencing libraries for TCR beta were prepared with iRepertoire HTBI primers and Arm-PCR of CDR3 regions. TCRdb re-called the multiplex PCR reads through MiXCR, storing one row per CDR3 protein. The profile covers 350,000 to 500,000 distinct CDR3 sequences, with around 20% appearing a single time and 14% taken by the ten largest. Indicated time point: persistent/refractory GD, antithyroid drugs over 5 years with positive TRAb. Making the TCR library involved RNA that had been extracted from PBMCs. The sample consisted of peripheral blood mononuclear cells (PBMCs), taken when the disease was refractory, from a patient treated with antithyroid drugs. Every receptor here comes from a female donor with Graves disease.

Turning to this clonotype: Because the CDR3 is missing its conserved closing phenylalanine or tryptophan, this is likely a read error. The V gene is TRBV5-4, the J gene TRBJ2-5, with 11 bases fitting TRBD2. Germline lookup yields CDR1 SGHNT and CDR2 YYREEE (reference sequence). The CDR3 runs 16 residues. V trimming: 3 bases; J trimming: 2 bases; junction bases outside the gene matches: 6. The CDR3 loop is CASSSGTSGQQETQYL. DNA of the CDR3: TGTGCCAGCAGCTCCGGGACTAGCGGACAGCAAGAGACCCAGTACCTC.

This clonotype was seen more than once but under ten times. This chain uses TRBV6-1 with TRBJ1-1; D is uncertain. Germline V gene lookup returns CDR1 MNHNS and CDR2 SASEGT. This CDR3 region has 15 residues. The V gene lost 8 bases and the J gene lost 1 base, with 17 bases spanning the gap. The CDR3 sequence: CASSEIKQTNTEAFF. CDR3 DNA: TGTGCCAGCTCTGAGATAAAGCAAACGAACACTGAAGCTTTCTTT.

The V call is TRBV2, the J call TRBJ2-1; D gene unclear. The V gene's germline CDR1 is SNHLY and CDR2 FYNNEI. V lost 5 bases, J lost 5 bases, and 4 bases lay in between. This CDR3 region has 11 residues. CDR3 coding DNA: TGTGCCAGCAGTTCGCACAATGAGCAGTTCTTC. Translated, it gives CASSSHNEQFF.

This clonotype appeared a few times. The CDR3 loop is CASSEEQLNQPQHF. CDR3 nucleotides: TGTGCCAGCAGTGAGGAGCAATTAAATCAGCCCCAGCATTTT. The rearrangement links TRBV2 to TRBJ1-5; D gene unclear. V lost 3 bases and J 4 bases, leaving 10 bases between the germline ends. Germline V CDR1 and CDR2: SNHLY, FYNNEI. The CDR3 runs to 14 residues.

This clonotype was observed at least ten times. V usage is TRBV29-1 and J usage is TRBJ1-2; TRBD1 is a possible D gene (5 bases). CDR1 is SQVTM and CDR2 is ANQGSEA in the germline V gene. The CDR3 sequence is 12 residues long. V lost 3 bases, J lost 5 bases, and 10 bases lay in between. The CDR3 loop is CSVEDKTYGYTF. In nucleotides, the CDR3 is TGCAGCGTTGAGGACAAGACATATGGCTACACCTTC.

J is TRBJ2-7 and V is TRBV3-1; 8 bases agree with TRBD1. V gave up 5 bases and J gave up 1 base; unmatched junction bases: 7. This CDR3 contains 15 residues. The germline CDR1 and CDR2 sequences are LGHDT and YNNKEL (reference sequence). The CDR3 DNA follows: TGTGCCAGCAGCGGTGACAGGGGTACGTCCTACGAGCAGTACTTC. Translating gives CASSGDRGTSYEQYF.

The chain couples TRBV18 to TRBJ1-1; 9 bases fit TRBD1. This CDR3 has 16 residues. V was pared by 4 bases and J by 1 base, with 7 bases of the junction left unmatched. CDR1 KGHSH and CDR2 LQKENI come from the germline V gene. Here the CDR3 DNA reads TGTGCCAGCTCACGTGCCGGGACAGGGTCGAACACTGAAGCTTTCTTT. Translating it yields CASSRAGTGSNTEAFF.